The 22 T cell receptor beta chains below come from one sample, sequenced in a study of spatial heterogeneity in lung cancer. This sample's time point: sample taken at primary tumor resection. TCRs were sequenced from unsorted whole RNA of tumor, nontumor lung or PBMC. Via MiXCR, TCRdb re-called the 5' RACE reads, giving one row per CDR3 protein. Of tens of thousands of distinct CDR3 sequences in the sample, about 5% were seen once. The input for sequencing was PBMCs, taken at surgery. Every receptor here comes from a male donor with early-stage non-small cell lung cancer.

This clonotype was seen repeatedly, ten times or more. This chain connects TRBV3-1 to TRBJ2-7; possibly TRBD1 for D (6 bases). This CDR3 spans 13 amino acids. Germline V gene data show CDR1 as LGHDT and CDR2 as YNNKEL (reference sequence). V was clipped by 2 bases and J by 3 bases, with 8 bases between them. The CDR3 nucleotides are TGTGCCAGCAGCCAACAGGGGATCTACGAGCAGTACTTC. Protein product: CASSQQGIYEQYF.

The chain recombines TRBV4-3 with TRBJ1-4, with 9 nucleotides matching TRBD1. V lost 0 bases and J lost 7; bases outside the gene matches: 6. Germline loops: CDR1 LGHNA, CDR2 YSLEER. This CDR3 has 16 residues. The CDR3 here is CASSQDFGTGSEKLFF. The CDR3 DNA reads as TGCGCCAGCAGCCAAGATTTTGGGACAGGGAGTGAAAAACTGTTTTTT.

This clonotype showed up many times. DNA of the CDR3: TGTGCCAGCAGTTACTCGGACGGCTATGGCTACACCTTC. Protein product: CASSYSDGYGYTF. The chain combines TRBV6-5 with TRBJ1-2; D is uncertain. V dropped 0 bases and J dropped 4 bases, with 6 bases sitting between them. Germline CDR1 MNHEY, CDR2 SVGAGI. CDR3 length: 13 residues.

This clonotype was picked up many times. J is TRBJ2-5 and V is TRBV7-2; 13 bases match TRBD2. The CDR3 covers 16 residues. Unmatched junction bases numbered 6, after V lost 3 bases and J lost 5 bases. CDR1 and CDR2 (germline): SGHTA, FQGNSA. CDR3 DNA sequence: TGTGCCAGCAGCTTCGGACTAGCGGGGGCGAGGGAGACCCAGTACTTC. Protein product: CASSFGLAGARETQYF.

This clonotype is medium-sized by share. V usage is TRBV7-8 and J usage is TRBJ2-5; TRBD2 matches at 7 bases. J was trimmed by 3 bases and V by 1 base; bases with no gene match: 11. Germline V CDR1 and CDR2: SGHVS, FQNEAQ. The CDR3 loop spans 17 amino acids. This chain's CDR3 is CASSLVRESRAEETQYF. CDR3 nucleotide sequence: TGTGCCAGCAGCTTAGTGCGGGAGTCCCGGGCAGAAGAGACCCAGTACTTC.

This clonotype was seen repeatedly, ten times or more. The gene calls are TRBV7-9 and TRBJ2-7; D is possibly TRBD1 (6 bases). V was pared by 8 bases and J by 6 bases, with 17 bases between. The germline gives CDR1 SEHNR, CDR2 FQNEAQ (reference sequence). The CDR3 runs 13 residues. Here the CDR3 reads CASDSGVGGEQYF. CDR3 nucleotides: TGTGCCAGCGACTCAGGGGTTGGAGGCGAGCAGTACTTC. The full variable domain, completed using reference TRBV7-9 and TRBJ2-7, is DTGVSQNPRHKITKRGQNVTFRCDPISEHNRLYWYRQTLGQGPEFLTYFQNEAQLEKSRLLSDRFSAERPKGSFSTLEIQRTEQGDSAMYLCASDSGVGGEQYFGPGTRLTVT.

This clonotype showed up many times. The V call is TRBV5-1, the J call TRBJ1-2, with 8 bases aligning to TRBD1. Unmatched junction bases numbered 14, after V lost 0 bases and J lost 13 bases. The germline CDR1 and CDR2 sequences are SGHRS and YFSETQ. The CDR3 is 15 amino acids. The CDR3 loop reads CASSLAEGTGHHLTF. The CDR3 DNA reads as TGCGCCAGCAGCTTGGCCGAGGGGACAGGCCACCATCTCACCTTC.

There are many counts of this clonotype. The rearrangement uses TRBV18 and TRBJ1-3; no clear D gene. V was pared by 3 bases and J by 0 bases, with 9 bases between. This CDR3 contains 15 residues. Germline lookup yields CDR1 KGHSH and CDR2 LQKENI. The CDR3 region is CASSPAVASGNTIYF. Written as DNA, the CDR3 is TGTGCCAGCTCACCGGCAGTTGCCTCTGGAAACACCATATATTTT.

Ten or more counts support this clonotype. V gene TRBV5-6 combines with J gene TRBJ2-5; D is ambiguous. From germline, CDR1 is SGHDT and CDR2 YYEEEE. V was cut by 3 bases and J by 4 bases, with 16 bases left in between. The CDR3 sequence is 15 residues long. This chain's CDR3 is CASSSPTGPAETQYF. CDR3 sequence (DNA): TGTGCCAGCAGCTCTCCTACCGGACCCGCAGAGACCCAGTACTTC. The complete variable domain, with remaining parts taken from reference TRBV5-6 and TRBJ2-5, reads DAGVTQSPTHLIKTRGQQVTLRCSPKSGHDTVSWYQQALGQGPQFIFQYYEEEERQRGNFPDRFSGHQFPNYSSELNVNALLLGDSALYLCASSSPTGPAETQYFGPGTRLLVL.

This clonotype was seen many times. This rearrangement joins TRBV28 to TRBJ1-2, with a tentative D call TRBD1 (6 bases). Trimming pared 3 bases from V and 5 bases from J, leaving 7 bases between. The CDR3 sequence is 12 residues long. Germline values: CDR1 MDHEN, CDR2 SYDVKM. The CDR3 sequence: CASSFRGYGYTF. The DNA of the CDR3 is TGTGCCAGCAGTTTTAGGGGGTATGGCTACACCTTC.

This clonotype has ten or more counts. The chain uses TRBV28 and TRBJ1-4; TRBD1 agrees at 9 bases. The trim removed 6 bases at V and 8 bases at J, leaving 13 bases unmatched. Germline loops: CDR1 MDHEN, CDR2 SYDVKM. The length of the CDR3 is 16 residues. The CDR3 DNA reads as TGTGCCAGCAGAGGCTCCTCCGGGACAGGGCAAGAAAAACTGTTTTTT. Translating gives CASRGSSGTGQEKLFF.

In this sample, this clonotype turned up many times. This chain links TRBV7-2 with TRBJ1-1; D gene unclear. Trimming took off 3 bases at V and 0 bases at J, with 8 bases between the two ends. The CDR3 consists of 14 residues. Germline V CDR1 and CDR2: SGHTA, FQGNSA. The CDR3 region has the DNA TGTGCCAGCAGCTTTGGACGGTTGAACACTGAAGCTTTCTTT. As protein: CASSFGRLNTEAFF.

This clonotype was observed many times. The chain employs TRBV10-3 and TRBJ2-1; the D gene could be TRBD1 or TRBD2 (5 bases each). V was trimmed by 1 base and J by 7 bases, leaving 11 bases between them. The CDR3 runs to 14 residues. The germline CDR1 and CDR2 sequences are ENHRY and SYGVKD. The CDR3: CAISEFSEGNEQFF. CDR3 DNA: TGTGCCATCAGTGAGTTTAGCGAGGGGAATGAGCAGTTCTTC.

This clonotype was counted between two and nine times. A much larger clone is a single base away; this may be a read error. The chain links TRBV12-3 or TRBV12-4 to TRBJ1-5, with 7 bases identical to TRBD1. CDR3 length equals 13 residues. With 10 bases clipped from V and 4 bases from J, the junction kept 7 bases outside the gene matches. The CDR3 here is CATQSGQNQPQHF. The CDR3 DNA follows: TGTGCCACTCAGTCGGGACAGAATCAGCCCCAGCATTTT.

This clonotype was seen at least ten times. The V gene is TRBV28, the J gene TRBJ2-3; TRBD1 or TRBD2 may be the D gene (6 bases each). This CDR3 is built from 17 residues. V lost 2 bases to trimming and J lost 3 bases, with 18 bases between them. From germline, CDR1 is MDHEN and CDR2 SYDVKM. The CDR3 protein is CASSLIGQPAGTDTQYF. The CDR3 DNA reads TGTGCCAGCAGTTTAATTGGACAGCCGGCGGGGACAGATACGCAGTATTTT.

Ten or more counts support this clonotype. This chain uses TRBV6-5 with TRBJ2-7, with 7 bases lining up with TRBD1. The germline V gene has CDR1 MNHEY and CDR2 SVGAGI. CDR3 length: 14 residues. Losses at the gene ends were 3 bases for V and 4 bases for J; bases not matched to a gene: 6. As DNA, the CDR3 is TGTGCCAGCAGTTATACAGGGGTATCTTACGAGCAGTACTTC. It codes for CASSYTGVSYEQYF.

The chain is built from TRBV20-1 and TRBJ2-1; TRBD1 or TRBD2 may be the D gene (5 bases each). CDR3 length: 15 residues. V lost 0 bases and J lost 4, with 13 bases in between. CDR1 DFQATT and CDR2 SNEGSKA come from the germline V gene (reference sequence). CDR3 residues: CSARERDREYNEQFF. DNA for the CDR3: TGCAGTGCTAGAGAGAGGGACCGTGAGTACAATGAGCAGTTCTTC.

In its sample, this clonotype was seen many times. V is TRBV12-3 or TRBV12-4 and J is TRBJ2-7, with 7 nucleotides matching TRBD1. Germline trimming cut 6 bases from V and 0 bases from J; bases unmatched to any gene: 2. This CDR3 spans 13 amino acids. The CDR3 region is CASSDRASYEQYF. CDR3 nucleotides: TGTGCCAGCAGCGACAGGGCCTCCTACGAGCAGTACTTC.

This clonotype was picked up many times. The chain combines TRBV12-3 or TRBV12-4 with TRBJ2-3; D possibly corresponds to TRBD1 (6 bases). Trimming took off 5 bases at V and 1 base at J, with 10 bases between the two ends. The CDR3 loop spans 14 amino acids. CDR3 bases: TGTGCCAGCAGTCGGCCAGGGGGCACAGATACGCAGTATTTT. Protein sequence: CASSRPGGTDTQYF.

This clonotype was counted at least ten times. CDR3 DNA sequence: TGTGCCAGCAGCTTAAACGGGGGGAACACCGGGGAGCTGTTTTTT. This translates into CASSLNGGNTGELFF. The genes are TRBV7-2 and TRBJ2-2, with a tentative D call TRBD2 (6 bases). Trimming shortened V by 2 bases and J by 1 base, and 8 bases separated the two germline ends. The CDR3 extends over 15 amino acids. CDR1 and CDR2 (germline): SGHTA, FQGNSA.

In its sample, this clonotype was seen many times. The J gene is TRBJ1-1, the V gene TRBV9; 7 bases agree with TRBD1. The CDR3 contains 13 residues. Germline V gene data show CDR1 as SGDLS and CDR2 as YYNGEE. J gave up 3 bases and V 4 bases, and 3 bases lay outside the gene matches. The CDR3 nucleotides are TGTGCCAGCAGCTGGCAGGGGGACACTGAAGCTTTCTTT. This encodes CASSWQGDTEAFF.

Many counts were recorded for this clonotype. The CDR3 DNA is TGTGCCACCACCCAACCCGGGCTAGCTCTAAATGAGCAGTTCTTC. Protein product: CATTQPGLALNEQFF. This rearrangement joins TRBV5-4 to TRBJ2-1, with a possible D match to TRBD2 (5 bases). The CDR3 is made up of 15 amino acids. Germline-derived CDR1 and CDR2 are SGHNT and YYREEE (reference sequence). V was shortened by 9 bases and J by 7 bases, with 23 bases between the two germline ends.